The T cell receptor beta chain described here comes from a study of T cell repertoires in cytomegalovirus infection (dated 2019 in TCRdb). The study in broad terms: Because public TCR beta signatures pointed to carriage of CMV infection together with the matching HLA type, the HLA type of each donor mattered for the analysis. Paper-wide results and their limitations: Carriers of CMV infection plus the relevant HLA type were discriminated by the cumulative frequency of public TCR beta family members in the study cohort and in an independent roughly 400-donor cohort. In the ex vivo response, HLA-C-restricted CMV-specific TCR beta clonotypes were dominant, and in two of eight donors the single most frequent clonotype came from this HLA-C-restricted group.

The sample was run on an Illumina HiSeq 1500. TCRdb reprocessed the public reads (quality trimming at Q25 with fastp, clone calling with MiXCR) and kept in-frame beta chains. One record per CDR3 amino acid sequence lists the most common genes and DNA. The sample contains about 530,000 distinct CDR3 sequences, about a quarter of them found a single time. The ten most abundant clones make up roughly 13% of the sample. The cysteine opens and the phenylalanine closes a CDR3 of 13 amino acids. The kept DNA is CDR3 alone, 39 bases in frame from the first base. At the junction V is shortened by 5 bases and J by 3 bases, with 11 bases in between. CDR1 and CDR2, per the germline V gene (reference sequence), are MNHEY and SMNVEV. As for this clonotype: It lacks a known antigen. No qualities accompany the bases; no much larger clone lies one base away.

The chain joins TRBV27 to TRBJ2-7, with TRBD2 as a weak D call on 6 bases. Sample: PBMCs. This receptor was obtained from a human donor in good health (CMV status not recorded). Some clones in this sample may be carry-over from other donors' samples. The nucleotide sequence is given as TGTGCCAGCAGTATAGCGGAGTACTACGAGCAGTACTTC. Translated, this gives CASSIAEYYEQYF.